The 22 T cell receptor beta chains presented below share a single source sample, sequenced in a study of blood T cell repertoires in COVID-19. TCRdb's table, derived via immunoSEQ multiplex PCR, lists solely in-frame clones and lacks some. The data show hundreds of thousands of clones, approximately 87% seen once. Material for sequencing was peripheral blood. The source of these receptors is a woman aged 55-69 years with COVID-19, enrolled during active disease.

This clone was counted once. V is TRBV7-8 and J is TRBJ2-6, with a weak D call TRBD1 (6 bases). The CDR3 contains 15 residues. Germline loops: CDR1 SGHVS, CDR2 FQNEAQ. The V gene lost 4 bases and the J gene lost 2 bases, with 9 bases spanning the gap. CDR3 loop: CASSYRVTGANVLTF. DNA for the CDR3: TGTGCCAGCAGCTACAGGGTGACTGGGGCCAACGTCCTGACTTTC.

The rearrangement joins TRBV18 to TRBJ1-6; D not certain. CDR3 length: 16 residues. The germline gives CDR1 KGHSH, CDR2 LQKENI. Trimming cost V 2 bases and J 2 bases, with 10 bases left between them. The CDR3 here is CASSPRRVAYNSPLHF. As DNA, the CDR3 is TGTGCCAGCTCACCAAGGAGAGTCGCCTATAATTCACCCCTCCACTTT.

This chain's CDR3 is CASSLTGSNTEAFF. The CDR3 nucleotides are TGCGCCAGCAGCTTGACAGGGTCAAACACTGAAGCTTTCTTT. The chain has TRBV5-1 and TRBJ1-1; D perhaps matches TRBD1 (6 bases). Germline CDR1 is SGHRS and CDR2 is YFSETQ. CDR3 length: 14 residues. The V end lost 1 base, the J end lost 2 bases, and 9 bases lay between the germline ends.

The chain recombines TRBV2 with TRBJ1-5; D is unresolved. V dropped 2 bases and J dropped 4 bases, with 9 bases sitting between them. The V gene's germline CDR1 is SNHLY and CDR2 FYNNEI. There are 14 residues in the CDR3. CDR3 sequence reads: CASSERRTNQPQHF. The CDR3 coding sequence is TGTGCCAGCAGTGAACGAAGAACTAATCAGCCCCAGCATTTT. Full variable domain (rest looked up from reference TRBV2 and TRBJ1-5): EPEVTQTPSHQVTQMGQEVILRCVPISNHLYFYWYRQILGQKVEFLVSFYNNEISEKSEIFDDQFSVERPDGSNFTLKIRSTKLEDSAMYFCASSERRTNQPQHFGDGTRLSIL.

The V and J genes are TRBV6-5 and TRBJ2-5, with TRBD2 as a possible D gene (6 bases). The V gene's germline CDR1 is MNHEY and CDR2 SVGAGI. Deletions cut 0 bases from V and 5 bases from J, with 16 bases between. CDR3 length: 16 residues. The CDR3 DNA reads TGTGCCAGCAGTTACTCCCCGCGCCCCCGGGGGGAGACCCAGTACTTC. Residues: CASSYSPRPRGETQYF.

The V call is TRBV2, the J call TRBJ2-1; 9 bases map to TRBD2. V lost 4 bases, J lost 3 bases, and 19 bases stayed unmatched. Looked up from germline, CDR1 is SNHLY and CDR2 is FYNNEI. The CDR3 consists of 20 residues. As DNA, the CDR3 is TGTGCCAGCAGTGCGGTTTTTGCGGGGGGGCGTCCCCGATACTACAATGAGCAGTTCTTC. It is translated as CASSAVFAGGRPRYYNEQFF.

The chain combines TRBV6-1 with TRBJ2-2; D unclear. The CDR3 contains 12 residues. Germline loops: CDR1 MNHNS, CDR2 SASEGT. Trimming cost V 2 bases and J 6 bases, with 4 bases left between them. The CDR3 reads CASSELSGELFF. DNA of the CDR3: TGTGCCAGCAGTGAACTATCCGGGGAGCTGTTTTTT.

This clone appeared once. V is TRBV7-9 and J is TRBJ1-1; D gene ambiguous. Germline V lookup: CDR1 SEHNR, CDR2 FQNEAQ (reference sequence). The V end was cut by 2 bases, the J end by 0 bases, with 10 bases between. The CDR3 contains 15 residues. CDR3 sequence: CASSLIGAVNTEAFF. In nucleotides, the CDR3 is TGTGCCAGCAGCTTAATAGGAGCGGTGAACACTGAAGCTTTCTTT.

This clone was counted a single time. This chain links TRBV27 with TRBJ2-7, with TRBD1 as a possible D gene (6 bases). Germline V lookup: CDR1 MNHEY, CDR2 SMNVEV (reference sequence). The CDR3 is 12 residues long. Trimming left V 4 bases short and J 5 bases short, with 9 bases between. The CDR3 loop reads CASSSGVHEQYF. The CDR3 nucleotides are TGTGCCAGCAGTTCAGGGGTCCACGAGCAGTACTTC.

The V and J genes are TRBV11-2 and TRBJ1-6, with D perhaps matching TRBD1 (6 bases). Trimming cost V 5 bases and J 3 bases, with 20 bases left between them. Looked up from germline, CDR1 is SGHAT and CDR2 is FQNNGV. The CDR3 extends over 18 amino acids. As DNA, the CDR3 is TGTGCCAGCAGCCGAATTAGTAAGGGGGGGAACTATAATTCACCCCTCCACTTT. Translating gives CASSRISKGGNYNSPLHF.

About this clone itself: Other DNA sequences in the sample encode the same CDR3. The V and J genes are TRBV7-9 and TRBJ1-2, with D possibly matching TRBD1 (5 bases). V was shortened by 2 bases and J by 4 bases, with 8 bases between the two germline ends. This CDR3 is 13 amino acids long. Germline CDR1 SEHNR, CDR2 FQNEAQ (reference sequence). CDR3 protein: CASSLLTGYGYTF. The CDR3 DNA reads TGTGCCAGCAGCTTATTAACAGGCTATGGCTACACCTTC.

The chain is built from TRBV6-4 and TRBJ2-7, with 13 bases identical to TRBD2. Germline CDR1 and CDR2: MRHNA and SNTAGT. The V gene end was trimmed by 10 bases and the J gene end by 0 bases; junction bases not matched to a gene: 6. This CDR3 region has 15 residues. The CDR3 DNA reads TGTGCCATCGGGACTAGCGGGGCCTGCTCCTACGAGCAGTACTTC. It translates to CAIGTSGACSYEQYF.

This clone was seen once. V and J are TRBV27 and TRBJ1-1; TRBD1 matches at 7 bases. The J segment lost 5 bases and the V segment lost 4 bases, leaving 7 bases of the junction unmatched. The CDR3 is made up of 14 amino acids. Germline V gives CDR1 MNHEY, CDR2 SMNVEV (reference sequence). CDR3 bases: TGTGCCAGCAGTTCAGGGGGATTATATACTGAAGCTTTCTTT. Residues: CASSSGGLYTEAFF.

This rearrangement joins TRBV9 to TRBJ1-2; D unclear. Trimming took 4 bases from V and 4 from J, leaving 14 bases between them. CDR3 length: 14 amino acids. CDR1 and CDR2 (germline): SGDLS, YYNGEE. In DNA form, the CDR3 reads TGTGCCAGCAGCCCAGAGGGCAAGACCTATGGCTACACCTTC. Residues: CASSPEGKTYGYTF.

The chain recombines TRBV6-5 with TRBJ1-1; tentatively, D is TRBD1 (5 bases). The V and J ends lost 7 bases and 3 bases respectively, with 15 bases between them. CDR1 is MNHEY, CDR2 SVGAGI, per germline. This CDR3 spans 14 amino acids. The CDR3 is CASTGGGAHTEAFF. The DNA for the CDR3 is TGTGCCAGCACTGGGGGAGGGGCCCACACTGAAGCTTTCTTT.

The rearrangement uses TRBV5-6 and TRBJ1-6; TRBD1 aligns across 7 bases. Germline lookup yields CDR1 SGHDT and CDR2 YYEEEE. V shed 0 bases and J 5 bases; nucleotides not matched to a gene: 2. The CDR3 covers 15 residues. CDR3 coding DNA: TGTGCCAGCAGCTTGGCGGGGACAGATAATTCACCCCTCCACTTT. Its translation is CASSLAGTDNSPLHF.

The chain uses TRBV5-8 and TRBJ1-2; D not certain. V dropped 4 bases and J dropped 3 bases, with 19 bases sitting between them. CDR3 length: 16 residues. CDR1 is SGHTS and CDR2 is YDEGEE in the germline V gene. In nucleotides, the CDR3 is TGTGCCAGCAGCATCCCACCGCGCGGCAGCGACTATGGCTACACCTTC. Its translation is CASSIPPRGSDYGYTF. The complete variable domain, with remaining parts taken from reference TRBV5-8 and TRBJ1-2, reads EAGVTQSPTHLIKTRGQQATLRCSPISGHTSVYWYQQALGLGLQFLLWYDEGEERNRGNFPPRFSGRQFPNYSSELNVNALELEDSALYLCASSIPPRGSDYGYTFGSGTRLTVV.

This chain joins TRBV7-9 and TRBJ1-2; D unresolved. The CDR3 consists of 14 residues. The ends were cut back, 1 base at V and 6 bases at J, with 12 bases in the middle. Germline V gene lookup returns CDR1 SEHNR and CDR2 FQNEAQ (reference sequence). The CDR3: CASSLVAGWDGYTF. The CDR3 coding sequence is TGTGCCAGCAGCTTAGTGGCAGGTTGGGATGGCTACACCTTC.

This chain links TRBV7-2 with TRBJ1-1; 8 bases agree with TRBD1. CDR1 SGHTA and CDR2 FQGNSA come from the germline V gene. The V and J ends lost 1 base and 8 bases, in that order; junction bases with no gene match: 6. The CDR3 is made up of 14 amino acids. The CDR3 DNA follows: TGTGCCAGCAGCTTAGGGGTAACAGGGGGAGAAGCTTTCTTT. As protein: CASSLGVTGGEAFF.

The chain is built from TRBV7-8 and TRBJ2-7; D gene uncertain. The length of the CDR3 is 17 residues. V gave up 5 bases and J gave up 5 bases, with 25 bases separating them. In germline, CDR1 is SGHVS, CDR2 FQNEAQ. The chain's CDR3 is CASSPLEPALPRNEQYF. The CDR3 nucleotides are TGTGCCAGCAGCCCCCTAGAACCAGCCCTCCCTCGGAACGAGCAGTACTTC. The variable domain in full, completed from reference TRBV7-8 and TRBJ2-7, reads GAGVSQSPRYKVAKRGQDVALRCDPISGHVSLFWYQQALGQGPEFLTYFQNEAQLDKSGLPSDRFFAERPEGSVSTLKIQRTQQEDSAVYLCASSPLEPALPRNEQYFGPGTRLTVT.

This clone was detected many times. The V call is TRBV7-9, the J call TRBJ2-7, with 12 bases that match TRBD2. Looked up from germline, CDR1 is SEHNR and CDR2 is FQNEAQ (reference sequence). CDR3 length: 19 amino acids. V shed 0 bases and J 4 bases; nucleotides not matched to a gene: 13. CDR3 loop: CASSLAYTSGGTDHYEQYF. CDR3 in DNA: TGTGCCAGCAGCTTAGCGTACACTAGCGGGGGGACCGATCATTACGAGCAGTACTTC.

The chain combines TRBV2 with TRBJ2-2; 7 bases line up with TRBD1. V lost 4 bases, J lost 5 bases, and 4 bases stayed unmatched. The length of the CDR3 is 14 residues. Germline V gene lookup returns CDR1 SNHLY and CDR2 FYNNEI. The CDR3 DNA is TGTGCCAGCAGTGTAGGGGGCGGTACCGGGGAGCTGTTTTTT. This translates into CASSVGGGTGELFF.